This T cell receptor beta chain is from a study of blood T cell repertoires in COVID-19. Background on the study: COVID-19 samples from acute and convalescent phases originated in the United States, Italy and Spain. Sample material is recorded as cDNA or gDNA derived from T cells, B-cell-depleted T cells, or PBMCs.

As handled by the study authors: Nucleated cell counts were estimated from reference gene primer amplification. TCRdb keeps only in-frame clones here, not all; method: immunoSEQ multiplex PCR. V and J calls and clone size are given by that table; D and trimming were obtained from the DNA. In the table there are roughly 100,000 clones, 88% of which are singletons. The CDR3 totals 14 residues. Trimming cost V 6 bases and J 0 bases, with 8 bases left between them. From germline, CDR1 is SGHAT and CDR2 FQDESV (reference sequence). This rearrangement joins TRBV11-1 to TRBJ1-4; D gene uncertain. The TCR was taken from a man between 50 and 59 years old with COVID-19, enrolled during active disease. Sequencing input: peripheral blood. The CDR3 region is CASREEATNEKLFF. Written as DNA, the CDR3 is TGTGCCAGCAGGGAGGAGGCAACTAATGAAAAACTGTTTTTT.